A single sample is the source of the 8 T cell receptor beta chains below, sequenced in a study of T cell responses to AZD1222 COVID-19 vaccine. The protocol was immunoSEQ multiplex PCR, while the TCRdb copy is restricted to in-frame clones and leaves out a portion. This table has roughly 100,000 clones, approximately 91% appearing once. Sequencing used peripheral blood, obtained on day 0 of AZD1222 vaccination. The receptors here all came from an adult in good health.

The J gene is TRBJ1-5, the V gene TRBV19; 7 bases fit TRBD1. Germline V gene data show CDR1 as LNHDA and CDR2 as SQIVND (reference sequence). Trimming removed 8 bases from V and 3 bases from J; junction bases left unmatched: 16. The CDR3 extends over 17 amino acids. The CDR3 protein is CASLSEQGRISNQPQHF. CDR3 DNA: TGTGCCAGTCTGAGTGAACAGGGGAGGATATCCAATCAGCCCCAGCATTTT.

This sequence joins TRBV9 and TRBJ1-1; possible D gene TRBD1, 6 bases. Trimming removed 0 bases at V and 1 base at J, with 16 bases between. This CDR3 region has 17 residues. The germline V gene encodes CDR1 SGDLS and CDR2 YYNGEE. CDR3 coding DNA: TGTGCCAGCAGCGTAGGCGGGGGCTTCCACTCGAACACTGAAGCTTTCTTT. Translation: CASSVGGGFHSNTEAFF.

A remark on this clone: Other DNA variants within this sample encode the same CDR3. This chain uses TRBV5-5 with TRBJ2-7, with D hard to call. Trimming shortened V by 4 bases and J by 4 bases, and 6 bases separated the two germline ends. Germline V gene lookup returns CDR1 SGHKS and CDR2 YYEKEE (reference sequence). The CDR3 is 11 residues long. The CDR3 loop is CASSRSYEQYF. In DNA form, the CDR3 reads TGTGCCAGCAGCCGGTCATACGAGCAGTACTTC. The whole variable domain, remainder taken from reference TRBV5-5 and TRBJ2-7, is DAGVTQSPTHLIKTRGQQVTLRCSPISGHKSVSWYQQVLGQGPQFIFQYYEKEERGRGNFPDRFSARQFPNYSSELNVNALLLGDSALYLCASSRSYEQYFGPGTRLTVT.

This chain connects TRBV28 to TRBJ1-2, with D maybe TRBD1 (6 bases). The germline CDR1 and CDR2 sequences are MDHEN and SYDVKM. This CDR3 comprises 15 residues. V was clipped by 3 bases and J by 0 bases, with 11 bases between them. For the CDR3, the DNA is TGTGCCAGCAGTTTGGGGGGCCCCTCTAACTATGGCTACACCTTC. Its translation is CASSLGGPSNYGYTF.

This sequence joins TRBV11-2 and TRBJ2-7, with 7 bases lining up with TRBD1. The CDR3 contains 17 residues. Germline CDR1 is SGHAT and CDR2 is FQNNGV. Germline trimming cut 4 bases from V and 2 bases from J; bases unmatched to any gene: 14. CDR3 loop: CASSYRGWSGATYEQYF. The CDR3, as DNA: TGTGCCAGCAGCTACAGGGGCTGGAGCGGAGCAACCTACGAGCAGTACTTC. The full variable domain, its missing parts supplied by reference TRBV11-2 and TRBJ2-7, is EAGVAQSPRYKIIEKRQSVAFWCNPISGHATLYWYQQILGQGPKLLIQFQNNGVVDDSQLPKDRFSAERLKGVDSTLKIQPAKLEDSAVYLCASSYRGWSGATYEQYFGPGTRLTVT.

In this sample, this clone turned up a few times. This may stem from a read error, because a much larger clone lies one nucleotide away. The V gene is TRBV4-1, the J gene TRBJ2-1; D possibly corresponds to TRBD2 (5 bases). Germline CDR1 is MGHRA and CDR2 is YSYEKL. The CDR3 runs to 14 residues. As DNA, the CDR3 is TGCCCCAGCAGCCAACTCGGGGACTACAATGAGCAGTTCTTC. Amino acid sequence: CPSSQLGDYNEQFF.

Here the CDR3 DNA reads TGTGCCAGCAGCTTGGGCCGGGGGCGGATGAACACTGAAGCTTTCTTT. Its protein is CASSLGRGRMNTEAFF. The V and J genes are TRBV11-3 and TRBJ1-1; D might be TRBD1 (6 bases). Between the trimmed V and J ends, which lost 3 bases and 0 bases, there was a span of 14 bases. The CDR3 length is 16 residues. Germline loops: CDR1 SGHNT, CDR2 YENEEA. The full variable domain, its missing parts supplied by reference TRBV11-3 and TRBJ1-1, is EAGVVQSPRYKIIEKKQPVAFWCNPISGHNTLYWYLQNLGQGPELLIRYENEEAVDDSQLPKDRFSAERLKGVDSTLKIQPAELGDSAVYLCASSLGRGRMNTEAFFGQGTRLTVV.

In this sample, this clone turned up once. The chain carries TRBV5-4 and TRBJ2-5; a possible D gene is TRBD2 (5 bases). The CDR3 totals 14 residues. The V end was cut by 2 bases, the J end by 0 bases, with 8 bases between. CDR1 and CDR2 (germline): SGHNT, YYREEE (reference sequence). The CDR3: CASSLTGNQETQYF. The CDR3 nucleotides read TGTGCCAGCAGCTTAACGGGGAACCAAGAGACCCAGTACTTC.